The rows below give T cell receptor beta chains drawn from one sample of a study of tumor-infiltrating lymphocytes in primary liver carcinoma. TCRdb analysed the multiplex PCR reads with MiXCR anew, one entry per CDR3 protein. The table includes tens of thousands of distinct CDR3 sequences, around 77% detected once. The sequencing sample was made of liver tumor tissue from sampling region 5. The receptors shown here come from a man between 35 and 55 years old with primary liver carcinoma and hepatitis B virus infection. Both conserved end residues are part of each CDR3. D genes are given only for firm matches. A row's size may be missing; if present it is once, few, many or a size class.

>-|-|TRBJ2-7|TRBV4-2
TGCGCTAGCAGCCAAGATCGGAACGAGGAGTACTTC
CASSQDRNEEYF
>-|-|TRBJ2-7|TRBV11-2
TGTGCCAGCAGCTCTAACAAGAACTCATACGTGCAATACTTC
CASSSNKNSYVQYF
>-|TRBD2|TRBJ2-1|TRBV14
TGTGCCAGCATCCAAGATCTCCGGACTAGCGGGAGAGATGAGCAGTTCTTT
CASIQDLRTSGRDEQFF
>-|TRBD1|TRBJ2-5|TRBV11-2
TGTGCCAACAGCTCGGGACAGGGATCCCAGGAGACCCAGTGCTTC
CANSSGQGSQETQCF
>many|-|TRBJ2-3|TRBV2
TGTGCCAGCAGCCAAGGACTACACGCAGATACGCAGTATTTT
CASSQGLHADTQYF
>once|-|TRBJ2-1|TRBV11-3
TGTACCAGTAGCTTAGATGAGAACAACGAGCAGTTCTTC
CTSSLDENNEQFF
>-|TRBD1|TRBJ1-2|TRBV6-5
TGTATCAGCAGGACAGGGATTAACTATGGCTACACCTTC
CISRTGINYGYTF
>-|-|TRBJ2-3|TRBV11-1
TGTGCCAGCAGCTCTGAGGGAAGCTCTGTTGGAACCCGCGCAGATACGCAGTATTTT
CASSSEGSSVGTRADTQYF
>-|TRBD2|TRBJ2-1|TRBV29-1
TGCAGGCTTGGACTAGCGGGATGGTTCTACAATGAGCAGTTCTTC
CRLGLAGWFYNEQFF
>medium-sized|-|TRBJ2-5|TRBV29-1
TGCAGCTTTAGGACAGCATCGTTTCAAGAGACCCAGTACTTC
CSFRTASFQETQYF
>-|-|TRBJ2-1|TRBV7-8
TGCACCAGCAGGCAAGCCGGGCTAAGGTCCTACAATGAGCAGTTCTTC
CTSRQAGLRSYNEQFF